A single sample is the source of the 7 T cell receptor beta chains below, sequenced in a study of tumor and adjacent non-tumor tissue in lung cancer. TCRbeta libraries were built with three rounds of nested PCR, modified from ARM-PCR. TCRdb analysed the multiplex PCR reads with MiXCR anew, one entry per CDR3 protein. The sample records roughly 65,000 distinct CDR3 sequences, 50% to 60% being singletons. This sample's RNA came from whole unsorted tissue. The sample taken for sequencing was lung tumor tissue. The receptors shown here come from a man aged 50 or older with non-small cell lung cancer.

About this clonotype: This may arise from a read error, as a much more abundant clone is one base away. The chain links TRBV6-5 to TRBJ2-1, with D possibly being TRBD2 (5 bases). Germline lookup yields CDR1 MNHEY and CDR2 SVGAGI. This CDR3 has 15 residues. CDR3 loop: CASSYRESSYNEHFF. The CDR3 DNA follows: TGTGCCAGCAGTTACCGGGAAAGCTCCTACAATGAGCATTTCTTC.

In regard to this clonotype: One junction end disagrees with the germline gene, perhaps due to a read error. CDR3 residues: CSIELTELGEQYF. The CDR3 coding sequence is TGCAGCATTGAATTGACGGAGCTGGGCGAGCAGTACTTC. The chain links TRBV29-1 to TRBJ2-7, with no clear D. The germline V gene has CDR1 SQVTM and CDR2 ANQGSEA. The CDR3 runs to 13 residues.

The genes are TRBV6-6 and TRBJ1-2; 7 nucleotides agree with TRBD1. The CDR3 length is 17 residues. Germline loops: CDR1 MNHNY, CDR2 SVGAGI (reference sequence). The CDR3 loop is CESSYSQGTISLYGYTF. CDR3 DNA: TGTGAGAGCAGTTACTCACAGGGGACCATCAGCCTCTATGGCTACACCTTC.

Comment on this clonotype: At one of its ends the junction is not consistent with the germline gene, which may arise from a read error. V gene TRBV29-1 combines with J gene TRBJ2-1, with D tentatively TRBD1 (5 bases). There are 14 residues in the CDR3. From germline, CDR1 is SQVTM and CDR2 ANQGSEA. In nucleotides, the CDR3 is TGCAGCGCTGATTCGTGGGGTGGGGCAAATGAGCAGTTCTTT. Encoded protein: CSADSWGGANEQFF.

Remarks on this clonotype: This may come from a read error, since a much larger clone is one base off. The chain has TRBV7-9 and TRBJ2-2, with D maybe TRBD2 (5 bases). The CDR3 is 14 residues long. Between the trimmed V and J ends, which lost 1 base and 7 bases, there was a span of 10 bases. Per the germline V gene, CDR1 is SEHNR and CDR2 is FQNEAQ (reference sequence). The CDR3 here is CASSLVGKIGELFF. Here the CDR3 DNA reads TGTGCCAGCAGCTTAGTCGGGAAAATCGGGGAGCTGTTTTTT.

This clonotype was found many times. The V and J genes are TRBV5-1 and TRBJ2-2, with no clear D. V was cut by 0 bases and J by 1 base, with 4 bases left in between. Germline V gives CDR1 SGHRS, CDR2 YFSETQ. The CDR3 covers 14 residues. CDR3 residues: CASSLAVNTGELFF. The CDR3 nucleotides read TGCGCCAGCAGCTTGGCCGTGAACACCGGGGAGCTGTTTTTT.

This clonotype was observed a few times. A junction end diverges from the germline sequence, so it may reflect a read error. This chain uses TRBV5-6 with TRBJ1-2; D gene unclear. Germline CDR1 is SGHDT and CDR2 is YYEEEE. The CDR3 is 12 residues long. Here the CDR3 DNA reads TGTGACAGCAGCAGGCTCTCGGGGGGCTACACCTTC. This translates into CDSSRLSGGYTF.